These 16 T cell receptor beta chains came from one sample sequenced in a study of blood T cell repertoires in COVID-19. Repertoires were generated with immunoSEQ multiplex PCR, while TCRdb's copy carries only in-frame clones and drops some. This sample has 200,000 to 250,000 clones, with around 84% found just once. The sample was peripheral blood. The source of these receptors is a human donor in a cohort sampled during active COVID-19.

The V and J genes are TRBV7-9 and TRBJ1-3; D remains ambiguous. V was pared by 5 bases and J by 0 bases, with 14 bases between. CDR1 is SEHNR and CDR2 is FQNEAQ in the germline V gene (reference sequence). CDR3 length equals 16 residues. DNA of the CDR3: TGTGCCAGCAGCCCGCAGACATCCTCCTCTGGAAACACCATATATTTT. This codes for CASSPQTSSSGNTIYF.

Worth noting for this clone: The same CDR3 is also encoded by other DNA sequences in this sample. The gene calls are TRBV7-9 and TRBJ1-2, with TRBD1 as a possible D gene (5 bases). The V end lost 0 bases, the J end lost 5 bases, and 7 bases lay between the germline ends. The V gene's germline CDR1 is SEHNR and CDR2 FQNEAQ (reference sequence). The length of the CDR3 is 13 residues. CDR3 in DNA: TGTGCCAGCAGCTTAGCCGGGGGATATGGCTACACCTTC. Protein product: CASSLAGGYGYTF.

In DNA form, the CDR3 reads TGTGCCAGCAGTCCTCCTAATTCACCCCTCCACTTT. Translating gives CASSPPNSPLHF. The V and J genes are TRBV27 and TRBJ1-6, with no clear D. The V end lost 5 bases, the J end lost 6 bases, and 5 bases lay between the germline ends. Germline assignment: CDR1 MNHEY and CDR2 SMNVEV (reference sequence). The CDR3 is 12 residues long.

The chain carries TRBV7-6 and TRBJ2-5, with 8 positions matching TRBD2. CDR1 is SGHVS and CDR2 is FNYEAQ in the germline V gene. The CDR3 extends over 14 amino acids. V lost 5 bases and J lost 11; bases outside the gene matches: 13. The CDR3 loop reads CASSAGASGLKQYF. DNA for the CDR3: TGTGCCAGCAGCGCCGGGGCTAGCGGGCTGAAACAGTACTTC.

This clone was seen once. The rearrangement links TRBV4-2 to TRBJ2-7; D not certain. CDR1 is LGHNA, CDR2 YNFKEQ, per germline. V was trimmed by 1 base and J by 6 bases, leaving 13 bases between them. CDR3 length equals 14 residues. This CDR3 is CASSQGVKYGEQYF. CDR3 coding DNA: TGTGCCAGCAGCCAAGGAGTTAAGTACGGCGAGCAGTACTTC.

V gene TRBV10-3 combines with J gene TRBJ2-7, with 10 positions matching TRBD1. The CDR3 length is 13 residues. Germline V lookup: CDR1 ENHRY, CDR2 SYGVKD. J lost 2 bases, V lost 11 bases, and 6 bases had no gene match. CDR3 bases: TGTGCCGTCGGACAGGGGGGGCCCTACGAGCAGTACTTC. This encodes CAVGQGGPYEQYF.

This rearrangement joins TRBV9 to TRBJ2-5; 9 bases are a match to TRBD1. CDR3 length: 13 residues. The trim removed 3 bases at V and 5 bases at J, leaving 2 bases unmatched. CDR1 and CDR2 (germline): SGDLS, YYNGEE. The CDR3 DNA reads TGTGCCAGCAGCGGGACAGGGGTTGAGACCCAGTACTTC. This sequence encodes CASSGTGVETQYF.

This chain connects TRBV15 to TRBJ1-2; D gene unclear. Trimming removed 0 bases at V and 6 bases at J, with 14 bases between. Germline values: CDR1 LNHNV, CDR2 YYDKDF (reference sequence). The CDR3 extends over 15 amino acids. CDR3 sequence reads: CATSRDYGEINGYTF. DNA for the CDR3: TGTGCCACCAGCAGAGATTACGGGGAAATCAATGGCTACACCTTC.

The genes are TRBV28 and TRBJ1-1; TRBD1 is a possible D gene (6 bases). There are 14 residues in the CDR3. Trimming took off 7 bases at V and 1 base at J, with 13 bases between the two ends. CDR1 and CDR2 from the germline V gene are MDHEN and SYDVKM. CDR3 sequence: CASMVGARNTEAFF. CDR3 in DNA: TGTGCCAGCATGGTGGGGGCGCGGAACACTGAAGCTTTCTTT.

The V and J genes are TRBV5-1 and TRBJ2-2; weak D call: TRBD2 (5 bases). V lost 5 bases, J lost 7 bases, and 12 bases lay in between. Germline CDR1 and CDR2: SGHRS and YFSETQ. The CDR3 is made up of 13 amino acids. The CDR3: CASRIGRDGELFF. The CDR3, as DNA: TGCGCCAGCAGGATAGGACGGGACGGGGAGCTGTTTTTT.

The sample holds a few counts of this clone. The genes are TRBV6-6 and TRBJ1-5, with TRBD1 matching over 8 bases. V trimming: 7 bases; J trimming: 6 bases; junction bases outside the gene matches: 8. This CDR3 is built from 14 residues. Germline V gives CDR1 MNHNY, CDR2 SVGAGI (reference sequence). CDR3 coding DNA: TGTGCCAGCATAGGACAGGGCCAGGCTCAGCCCCAGCATTTT. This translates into CASIGQGQAQPQHF.

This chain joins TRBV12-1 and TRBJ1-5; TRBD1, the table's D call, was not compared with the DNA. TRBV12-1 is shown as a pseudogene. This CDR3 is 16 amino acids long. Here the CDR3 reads CASSFNPRGSNQPQHF. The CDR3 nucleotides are TGTGCCAGCAGCTTTAATCCCAGGGGGAGCAATCAGCCCCAGCATTTT.

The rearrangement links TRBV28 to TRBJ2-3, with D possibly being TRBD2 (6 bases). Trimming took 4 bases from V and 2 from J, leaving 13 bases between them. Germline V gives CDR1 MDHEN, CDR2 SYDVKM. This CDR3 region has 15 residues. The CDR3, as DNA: TGTGCCAGCAGTTCGGGGGTACTATTCACAGATACGCAGTATTTT. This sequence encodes CASSSGVLFTDTQYF.

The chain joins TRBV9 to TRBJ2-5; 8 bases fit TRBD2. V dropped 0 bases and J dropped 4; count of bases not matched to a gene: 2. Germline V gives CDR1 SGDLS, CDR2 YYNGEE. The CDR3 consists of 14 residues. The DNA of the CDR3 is TGTGCCAGCAGCGTAGAACGGGAGGGAGAGACCCAGTACTTC. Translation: CASSVEREGETQYF.

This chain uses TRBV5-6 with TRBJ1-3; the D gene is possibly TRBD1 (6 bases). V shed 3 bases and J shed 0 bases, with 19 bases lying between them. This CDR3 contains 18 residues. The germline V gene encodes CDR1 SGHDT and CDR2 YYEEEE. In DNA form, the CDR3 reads TGTGCCAGCAGCTCCGCCCCTAGACAGGCCCGCTCTGGAAACACCATATATTTT. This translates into CASSSAPRQARSGNTIYF.

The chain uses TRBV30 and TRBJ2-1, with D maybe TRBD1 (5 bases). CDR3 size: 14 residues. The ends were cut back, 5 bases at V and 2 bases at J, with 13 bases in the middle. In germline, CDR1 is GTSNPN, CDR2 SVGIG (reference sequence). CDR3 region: CAWGQGAAYNEQFF. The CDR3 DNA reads TGTGCCTGGGGTCAAGGGGCCGCCTACAATGAGCAGTTCTTC.